These 17 T cell receptor beta chains were all obtained from the same sample, sequenced in a study of blood T cell repertoires in COVID-19. The assay was immunoSEQ multiplex PCR, and TCRdb's table has in-frame clones only and misses some. The table shows approximately 270,000 clones, with around 85% occurring only once. Sequencing was done on a sample of peripheral blood. The receptor set was obtained from a man at least 80 years old with acute or convalescent COVID-19.

The V call is TRBV14, the J call TRBJ1-1; the match to TRBD1 covers 10 bases. The CDR3 runs 15 residues. The J segment lost 5 bases and the V segment lost 2 bases, leaving 5 bases of the junction unmatched. CDR1 and CDR2 (germline): SGHDN, FVKESK. The CDR3 bases are TGTGCCAGCAGCCAACGACAGGACAGGGGGACTGAAGCTTTCTTT. Translating it yields CASSQRQDRGTEAFF.

This clone was counted a single time. The CDR3 region has the DNA TGCGCCAGCAGCTTCGGGACTAGCGGCCACACAGATACGCAGTATTTT. The encoded protein is CASSFGTSGHTDTQYF. The chain joins TRBV5-1 to TRBJ2-3; the match to TRBD2 covers 11 bases. The CDR3 runs 16 residues. CDR1 is SGHRS, CDR2 YFSETQ, per germline. The ends lost 2 bases at V and 2 bases at J; junction bases unmatched: 4.

This chain uses TRBV7-9 with TRBJ2-6, with 7 positions matching TRBD1. Germline-derived CDR1 and CDR2 are SEHNR and FQNEAQ (reference sequence). The CDR3 has 18 amino acids. Losses at the gene ends were 5 bases for V and 0 bases for J; bases not matched to a gene: 10. CDR3 loop: CASSPHSDRVSGANVLTF. CDR3 nucleotide sequence: TGTGCCAGCAGCCCTCACTCCGACAGGGTCTCTGGGGCCAACGTCCTGACTTTC.

The J gene is TRBJ2-1, the V gene TRBV5-4; D is perhaps TRBD1 (5 bases). The CDR3 length is 14 residues. The germline CDR1 and CDR2 sequences are SGHNT and YYREEE (reference sequence). V was trimmed by 4 bases and J by 8 bases, leaving 16 bases between them. The CDR3: CASSPYSGRDEQFF. The CDR3, as DNA: TGTGCCAGCAGCCCGTATTCCGGCAGGGATGAGCAGTTCTTC.

The chain links TRBV27 to TRBJ2-7; D remains unclear. The CDR3 totals 16 residues. Germline CDR1 reads MNHEY; CDR2 reads SMNVEV (reference sequence). V was trimmed by 3 bases and J by 2 bases, leaving 17 bases between them. CDR3 bases: TGTGCCAGCAGTTTGGCCCCAGTGGAGCTGCCCTACGAGCAGTACTTC. This codes for CASSLAPVELPYEQYF.

The V and J genes are TRBV28 and TRBJ1-6; D gene unclear. V lost 7 bases and J 8 bases, leaving 18 bases between the germline ends. Germline V gives CDR1 MDHEN, CDR2 SYDVKM. The CDR3 spans 15 residues. The CDR3 loop is CASTPGPGDYSPLHF. CDR3 DNA sequence: TGTGCCAGCACCCCAGGTCCAGGTGATTATTCACCCCTCCACTTT.

V gene TRBV30 combines with J gene TRBJ1-2; tentatively, D is TRBD1 (6 bases). Looked up from germline, CDR1 is GTSNPN and CDR2 is SVGIG (reference sequence). This CDR3 comprises 14 residues. The V and J ends lost 2 bases and 6 bases respectively, with 16 bases between them. CDR3 protein: CAWSHQNRDDGYTF. The CDR3 nucleotides read TGTGCCTGGAGTCACCAAAACAGGGACGATGGCTACACCTTC.

The chain uses TRBV2 and TRBJ1-1; D gene ambiguous. Deletions cut 3 bases from V and 11 bases from J, with 13 bases between. Germline-derived CDR1 and CDR2 are SNHLY and FYNNEI. The length of the CDR3 is 12 residues. The CDR3 coding sequence is TGTGCCAGCAGTGAGCGGGTCGGGTTGGCTTTCTTT. Amino acids: CASSERVGLAFF.

The rearrangement joins TRBV27 to TRBJ1-4; 10 bases line up with TRBD1. This CDR3 spans 15 amino acids. Germline values: CDR1 MNHEY, CDR2 SMNVEV (reference sequence). V lost 5 bases and J lost 8; bases outside the gene matches: 8. The DNA for the CDR3 is TGTGCCAGCAGTGCCTTGACAGGGGGCCTGGAAAAACTGTTTTTT. Translating gives CASSALTGGLEKLFF.

The chain recombines TRBV3-1 (or the pseudogene TRBV3-2) with TRBJ1-2, with TRBD1 matching 10 bases. CDR1 and CDR2 from the germline V gene are LGHDT and YNNKEL (reference sequence). The CDR3 sequence is 16 residues long. The junction had 10 bases not matched to a gene; V was cut back by 4 bases and J by 5 bases. The CDR3 region has the DNA TGTGCCAGCAGCCTTATAATGGACAGGGGGACTTATGGCTACACCTTC. This encodes CASSLIMDRGTYGYTF.

The chain employs TRBV14 and TRBJ1-2; D is unresolved. In germline, CDR1 is SGHDN, CDR2 FVKESK. The CDR3 covers 15 residues. Trimming took 2 bases from V and 4 from J, leaving 14 bases between them. The CDR3 loop reads CASSQSPGTGYGYTF. The CDR3 DNA is TGTGCCAGCAGCCAAAGTCCGGGTACGGGCTATGGCTACACCTTC.

J is TRBJ1-2 and V is TRBV2, with D possibly matching TRBD1 (6 bases). CDR1 and CDR2 (germline): SNHLY, FYNNEI. The V gene lost 6 bases and the J gene lost 4 bases, with 18 bases spanning the gap. The CDR3 loop spans 15 amino acids. CDR3 in amino acids: CASSPGGGRFYGYTF. CDR3 nucleotide sequence: TGTGCCAGCAGCCCCGGCGGGGGGCGGTTCTATGGCTACACCTTC.

The chain recombines TRBV3-1 (or the pseudogene TRBV3-2) with TRBJ2-1, with 9 bases that match TRBD2. CDR3 length: 14 amino acids. The V gene's germline CDR1 is LGHDT and CDR2 YNNKEL (reference sequence). V trimming: 8 bases; J trimming: 7 bases; junction bases outside the gene matches: 9. CDR3 bases: TGTGCCAGCCGGAATAGCGGGAGAACGAATGAGCAGTTCTTC. Translated, it gives CASRNSGRTNEQFF.

The genes are TRBV7-3 and TRBJ1-1; D call uncertain. This CDR3 spans 12 amino acids. Trimming left V 1 base short and J 7 bases short, with 7 bases between. Germline V CDR1 and CDR2: SGHTA, FQGTGA. The CDR3 loop is CASSLREYEAFF. CDR3 DNA: TGTGCCAGCAGCTTAAGGGAGTATGAAGCTTTCTTT. Full variable domain (rest looked up from reference TRBV7-3 and TRBJ1-1): GAGVSQTPSNKVTEKGKYVELRCDPISGHTALYWYRQSLGQGPEFLIYFQGTGAADDSGLPNDRFFAVRPEGSVSTLKIQRTERGDSAVYLCASSLREYEAFFGQGTRLTVV.

The J gene is TRBJ1-2, the V gene TRBV6-5, with 8 bases fitting TRBD1. Looked up from germline, CDR1 is MNHEY and CDR2 is SVGAGI. Trimming cost V 2 bases and J 8 bases; bases outside gene matches: 10. The CDR3 has 15 residues. In DNA form, the CDR3 reads TGTGCCAGCAGTTACCTGACGACAGGGGTAGGCGGCTACACCTTC. It encodes CASSYLTTGVGGYTF.

V and J are TRBV7-9 and TRBJ1-3; 10 positions match TRBD1. V lost 7 bases to trimming and J lost 11 bases; unmatched junction nucleotides: 11. From germline, CDR1 is SEHNR and CDR2 FQNEAQ (reference sequence). The CDR3 is 14 amino acids. The CDR3 coding sequence is TGTGCCAGCACCGCCGGGACAGGGGTGCGCGCCATATATTTT. As protein: CASTAGTGVRAIYF.

V gene TRBV10-1 combines with J gene TRBJ2-1; D unresolved. CDR1 is WNHNN, CDR2 SYGVQD, per germline (reference sequence). CDR3 size: 12 residues. The V gene lost 5 bases and the J gene lost 3 bases, with 5 bases spanning the gap. The CDR3 DNA is TGCGCCAGCAGTCTATTCTACAATGAGCAGTTCTTC. This codes for CASSLFYNEQFF.